These T cell receptor beta chains were read from a single sample in a study of shared T cell receptors in the human thymus. This table comes from immunoSEQ multiplex PCR, and its TCRdb copy is limited to in-frame clones, with some not included. Of 600,000 or so clones in the sample, approximately 89% are singletons; the top ten hold roughly 0.0086%. These sequences were also reported in another study, on human thymus T cells.

Sequenced material: thymocytes. These receptors originate from a boy in the first two years of life with a congenital heart defect. CDR3s include the opening cysteine and the closing phenylalanine or tryptophan. D genes are given only for firm matches. For some rows the clone size is stated as once, few or many, or as a class when expanded; others skip it.

D gene: TRBD1
V gene: TRBV19
clone size: NA
J gene: TRBJ1-2
CDR3 protein: CASSTAGTEKSLEHGYTF
CDR3 DNA: TGTGCCAGTAGTACTGCCGGGACAGAAAAGAGCTTGGAGCATGGCTACACCTTC

D gene: NA
V gene: TRBV27
clone size: NA
J gene: TRBJ2-1
CDR3 protein: CASSLGDWEFF
CDR3 DNA: TGTGCCAGCAGTTTAGGGGACTGGGAGTTCTTC

D gene: NA
V gene: TRBV10-2
clone size: NA
J gene: TRBJ1-2
CDR3 protein: CASSPYRVGEGYTF
CDR3 DNA: TGCGCCAGCAGCCCCTACAGGGTCGGCGAGGGCTACACCTTC

D gene: TRBD2
V gene: TRBV4-3
clone size: NA
J gene: TRBJ2-6
CDR3 protein: CASSQTSGPSGANVLTF
CDR3 DNA: TGCGCCAGCAGCCAAACTAGCGGGCCCTCTGGGGCCAACGTCCTGACTTTC

D gene: NA
V gene: TRBV20-1
clone size: NA
J gene: TRBJ1-4
CDR3 protein: CSAWSHYGLFF
CDR3 DNA: TGCAGTGCTTGGAGCCATTACGGACTGTTTTTT

D gene: NA
V gene: TRBV27
clone size: NA
J gene: TRBJ1-2
CDR3 protein: CASSYSGGFLYGYTF
CDR3 DNA: TGTGCCAGCAGTTATTCAGGAGGATTTCTTTATGGCTACACCTTC

D gene: TRBD1
V gene: TRBV27
clone size: NA
J gene: TRBJ2-2
CDR3 protein: CASSFLQGVAGELFF
CDR3 DNA: TGTGCCAGCAGTTTCCTACAGGGGGTAGCCGGGGAGCTGTTTTTT

D gene: NA
V gene: TRBV28
clone size: NA
J gene: TRBJ1-4
CDR3 protein: CASSIGHRMNATNEKLFF
CDR3 DNA: TGTGCCAGCAGTATCGGACATCGTATGAATGCAACTAATGAAAAACTGTTTTTT

D gene: TRBD1
V gene: TRBV27
clone size: few
J gene: TRBJ2-5
CDR3 protein: CASSDRGEVETQYF
CDR3 DNA: TGTGCCAGCAGTGACAGGGGCGAGGTAGAGACCCAGTACTTC

D gene: NA
V gene: TRBV5-1
clone size: NA
J gene: TRBJ2-5
CDR3 protein: CASSSLQGGETQYF
CDR3 DNA: TGCGCCAGCAGCTCCTTACAGGGGGGGGAGACCCAGTACTTC

D gene: TRBD1
V gene: TRBV19
clone size: NA
J gene: TRBJ1-5
CDR3 protein: CASSTTGENQPQHF
CDR3 DNA: TGTGCCAGTAGTACGACAGGGGAAAATCAGCCCCAGCATTTT

D gene: NA
V gene: TRBV15
clone size: NA
J gene: TRBJ1-5
CDR3 protein: CATSRDSRLNQPQHF
CDR3 DNA: TGTGCCACCAGCAGGGACAGTAGACTAAATCAGCCCCAGCATTTT

D gene: TRBD1
V gene: TRBV28
clone size: NA
J gene: TRBJ1-1
CDR3 protein: CASHKGQRKAFF
CDR3 DNA: TGTGCCTCTCATAAGGGACAGCGCAAAGCTTTCTTT

D gene: TRBD2
V gene: TRBV11-2
clone size: NA
J gene: TRBJ2-7
CDR3 protein: CASSLEGRTRLNF
CDR3 DNA: TGTGCCAGCAGCTTAGAAGGCCGGACTAGACTCAACTTC

D gene: TRBD1
V gene: TRBV7-9
clone size: NA
J gene: TRBJ2-7
CDR3 protein: CASSLGGGWNEQYF
CDR3 DNA: TGTGCCAGCAGCTTAGGAGGGGGCTGGAACGAGCAGTACTTC

D gene: NA
V gene: TRBV4-3
clone size: once
J gene: TRBJ2-3
CDR3 protein: CASSQESGPRTDTQYF
CDR3 DNA: TGCGCCAGCAGCCAAGAGTCAGGGCCCCGCACAGATACGCAGTATTTT

D gene: TRBD1
V gene: TRBV14
clone size: NA
J gene: TRBJ1-1
CDR3 protein: CASSPRTGALHTEAFF
CDR3 DNA: TGTGCCAGCAGCCCCAGGACAGGAGCGCTACACACTGAAGCTTTCTTT

D gene: TRBD1
V gene: TRBV7-9
clone size: NA
J gene: TRBJ2-7
CDR3 protein: CASSPRPGTGTSYEQYF
CDR3 DNA: TGTGCCAGCAGCCCACGTCCCGGGACAGGGACCTCCTACGAGCAGTACTTC

D gene: TRBD1
V gene: TRBV4-3
clone size: NA
J gene: TRBJ1-2
CDR3 protein: CASSQEKTGVSDYGYTF
CDR3 DNA: TGCGCCAGCAGCCAAGAAAAGACAGGGGTGAGCGACTATGGCTACACCTTC

D gene: TRBD1
V gene: TRBV7-9
clone size: NA
J gene: TRBJ1-2
CDR3 protein: CASSLRFLGTGGEYGYTF
CDR3 DNA: TGTGCCAGCAGCTTACGGTTCCTTGGTACAGGGGGCGAGTATGGCTACACCTTC

D gene: TRBD1
V gene: TRBV15
clone size: NA
J gene: TRBJ2-7
CDR3 protein: CATSFGRGSNYEQYF
CDR3 DNA: TGTGCCACCAGCTTTGGCAGGGGGTCCAACTACGAGCAGTACTTC

D gene: NA
V gene: TRBV4-2
clone size: NA
J gene: TRBJ2-7
CDR3 protein: CASAQFSAEPYEQYF
CDR3 DNA: TGTGCCAGCGCCCAGTTTAGCGCCGAACCCTACGAGCAGTACTTC